The T cell receptor beta chain described here comes from a study of cytomegalovirus exposure and HLA in healthy donors. Study results and caveats: Associated with HLA alleles at 0.05 false discovery rate in a later analysis were 15,000 to 20,000 TCR beta sequences. An analysis done earlier found most TCR beta V segments productive about 90% or about 30% of the time.

This clone came up once. Its antigen remains unknown. 13 Jbeta primers and 60 Vbeta primers were used for the PCR. The assay was immunoSEQ multiplex PCR, and TCRdb's table has in-frame clones only and misses some. This table holds under 200,000 clones, around 68% found once. V lost 3 bases and J lost 1, with 12 bases in between. From germline, CDR1 is SNHLY and CDR2 FYNNEI. This CDR3 comprises 15 residues. The V and J genes are TRBV2 and TRBJ1-1; maybe TRBD1 (5 bases). This sequence was found in a man aged 50 to 60 in good health and CMV-seronegative. Sequenced input: PBMCs. The CDR3 sequence: CASSDWGGGNTEAFF. Here the CDR3 DNA reads TGTGCCAGCAGTGATTGGGGGGGTGGGAACACTGAAGCTTTCTTT.